This entry features one TCR beta chain sequence. What it binds is unknown. Trimming took 5 bases from V and 7 from J; bases not matched to a gene: 6. Germline-derived CDR1 and CDR2 are MNHEY and SVGAGI. The CDR3 covers 14 residues. These data are taken from a study of cytomegalovirus exposure and HLA in healthy donors. In the study overall: Researchers previously reported finding fewer than 120 million unique TCR beta sequences from 150 million to 200 million T cells.

Amplification used 60 Vbeta primers and 13 Jbeta primers. Assay: immunoSEQ multiplex PCR; the TCRdb copy retains only in-frame clones and omits some. The data show about 89,000 clones, around 84% seen once. Study results and limitations: Specificity for CMV antigens was confirmed in vitro for three of the CMV-associated chains.

Sequencing was done on a sample of PBMCs. The genes are TRBV6-5 and TRBJ1-4; TRBD1 matches at 8 bases. The TCR was taken from a man aged 40-50 years in good health and CMV-seropositive. In DNA, the CDR3 is TGTGCCAGCAGTGTGAGAGACAGGGGTGAAAAACTGTTTTTT. This gives the protein CASSVRDRGEKLFF.